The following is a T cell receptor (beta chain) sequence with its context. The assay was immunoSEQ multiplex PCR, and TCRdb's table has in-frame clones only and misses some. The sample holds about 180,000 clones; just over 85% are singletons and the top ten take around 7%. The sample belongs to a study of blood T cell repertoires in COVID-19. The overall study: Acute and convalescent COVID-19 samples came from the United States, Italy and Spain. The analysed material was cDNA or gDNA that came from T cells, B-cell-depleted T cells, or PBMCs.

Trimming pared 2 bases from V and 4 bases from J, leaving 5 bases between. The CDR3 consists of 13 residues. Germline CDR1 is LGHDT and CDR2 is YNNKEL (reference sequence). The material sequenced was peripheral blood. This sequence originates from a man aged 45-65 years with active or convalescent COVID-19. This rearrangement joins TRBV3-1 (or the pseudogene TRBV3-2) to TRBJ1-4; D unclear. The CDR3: CASSQSYNEKLFF. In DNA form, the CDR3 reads TGTGCCAGCAGCCAAAGCTATAATGAAAAACTGTTTTTT.